This TCR beta chain was captured by sequencing in a study of identical twins. This clonotype appeared many times. TCRdb re-analysed the 5' RACE reads in MiXCR, keeping a single row per CDR3 protein. The data contain hundreds of thousands of distinct CDR3 sequences, 6% to 6.5% of them singletons. The clonotype comes from a man aged 18-30 years in good health. The sample comprised naive T cells sorted from blood.

The CDR3 loop reads CASTPALASGEQFF. The CDR3, as DNA: TGTGCCAGCACCCCGGCACTAGCGTCTGGTGAGCAGTTCTTC. The chain employs TRBV7-8 and TRBJ2-1; 7 positions agree with TRBD2. Trimming took 7 bases from V and 9 from J; bases not matched to a gene: 12. This CDR3 spans 14 amino acids. Germline CDR1 and CDR2: SGHVS and FQNEAQ.